The sequence of this T cell receptor beta chain was determined in a study of T cells after yellow fever vaccination. Study information: Fractions with few cells were prepared using SMART-Seq v4 Ultra Low Input. Study results and caveats: Clonotypes found in both CD4 and CD8 compartments made up a small share.

In germline, CDR1 is MNHNY, CDR2 SVGAGI (reference sequence). The CDR3 extends over 12 amino acids. Trimming took off 7 bases at V and 6 bases at J, with 10 bases between the two ends. As concerns this clonotype: Its antigen is still unknown.

TCR cDNA was made by 5'RACE template switching, adding a universal primer site and UMIs. TCRdb re-called the 5' RACE reads through MiXCR, storing one row per CDR3 protein. Among some 600,000 distinct CDR3 sequences listed, roughly an eighth were seen once. The sequencing used PBMCs, collected on the day of the yellow fever booster vaccination. The clonotype comes from a man aged 25 to 45 who received the YFV17D yellow fever vaccine. The V and J genes are TRBV6-6 and TRBJ1-5; D gene uncertain. The CDR3 loop reads CASTSGSQPQHF. The CDR3 DNA sequence: TGTGCCAGCACCAGCGGCAGTCAGCCCCAGCATTTT.